Below, 31 T cell receptor beta chains from the same sample are listed, as sequenced in a study of monozygotic twins with inflammatory bowel disease (dated by TCRdb to the late 2010s). To prepare the library, 5' RACE was applied. The sequencing machine was an Illumina HiSeq 2500. TCRdb reprocessed the reads, reporting each CDR3 protein sequence once and no DNA. This sample's table contains about 380,000 distinct CDR3 sequences. Clones ranked in the top ten supply 2.5% to 3% of the sample. Sequenced sample: blood. Receptor source: a human donor with ulcerative colitis or Crohn's disease, or a healthy co-twin of an affected twin (not recorded which).

CDR3 protein: CASSRERGEPQHF. J is TRBJ1-5 and V is TRBV5-1; the D call of TRBD1 rests on TCRdb alone, since no DNA is present to check it. The CDR3 consists of 13 residues. CDR1 is SGHRS, CDR2 YFSETQ, per germline.

The chain is built from TRBV11-2 and TRBJ1-2; TCRdb proposes TRBD1, but this gene call is untestable without DNA. CDR1 is SGHAT, CDR2 FQNNGV, per germline. The CDR3 consists of 16 residues. CDR3 sequence: CASSPWMKKDSYGYTF.

The rearrangement joins TRBV5-1 to TRBJ2-7; TCRdb gives TRBD1 as the D gene, but with no DNA this cannot be confirmed. Looked up from germline, CDR1 is SGHRS and CDR2 is YFSETQ. This CDR3 comprises 16 residues. The chain's CDR3 is CASSYSGTGISYEQYF.

This rearrangement joins TRBV4-2 to TRBJ1-1; there is no DNA to check the TCRdb D call of TRBD1. The CDR3 totals 15 residues. In germline, CDR1 is LGHNA, CDR2 YNFKEQ. CDR3 sequence: CASSTLTGMNTEAFF.

The chain employs TRBV27 and TRBJ1-5; the TCRdb D gene call, TRBD1, has no DNA to confirm it. Germline loops: CDR1 MNHEY, CDR2 SMNVEV (reference sequence). This CDR3 spans 16 amino acids. CDR3 residues: CASSLVGGASNQPQHF.

The V and J genes are TRBV6-2 or TRBV6-3 and TRBJ1-1. Germline CDR1 reads MNHEY; CDR2 reads SVGEGT. CDR3 size: 14 residues. The CDR3 sequence: CASSYSPWNTEAFF.

V and J are TRBV7-6 and TRBJ1-3; TCRdb picks TRBD1, but there is no DNA to check that call. The CDR3 is 18 amino acids. Germline assignment: CDR1 SGHVS and CDR2 FNYEAQ. The CDR3 protein is CASSPRPGTGNSGNTIYF.

The chain uses TRBV9 and TRBJ2-1; TCRdb's D call, TRBD2, is unchecked because there is no DNA. The CDR3 contains 16 residues. Per germline, CDR1 SGDLS and CDR2 YYNGEE. Here the CDR3 reads CASSVEGLAGYNEQFF.

V and J are TRBV12-3 or TRBV12-4 and TRBJ1-1; TCRdb's D call, TRBD1, is unchecked because there is no DNA. The CDR3 totals 15 residues. This chain's CDR3 is CASTTQGTIGTEAFF.

The chain links TRBV12-3 or TRBV12-4 to TRBJ1-2; TCRdb returns TRBD1, unconfirmable since there is no DNA. This CDR3 is 14 amino acids long. This CDR3 reads CASTDRDRANGYTF.

This CDR3 reads CASSEVAGVATDTQYF. This chain connects TRBV2 to TRBJ2-3; the D call from TCRdb, TRBD2, cannot be confirmed without DNA. The CDR3 extends over 16 amino acids. Germline V lookup: CDR1 SNHLY, CDR2 FYNNEI.

The chain has TRBV4-2 and TRBJ1-3. The CDR3 spans 14 residues. Germline V lookup: CDR1 LGHNA, CDR2 YNFKEQ. The CDR3 protein is CASSQAIDLHTIYF.

The CDR3 sequence: CASSLGGGGVSNEQFF. The chain joins TRBV11-2 to TRBJ2-1; TCRdb proposes TRBD1, but this gene call is untestable without DNA. Per germline, CDR1 SGHAT and CDR2 FQNNGV. CDR3 size: 16 residues.

CDR3 loop: CASSKALRFHTDTQYF. This chain uses TRBV21-1 with TRBJ2-3. TRBV21-1 is an annotated pseudogene. The CDR3 sequence is 16 residues long.

The chain carries TRBV7-3 and TRBJ2-6. The germline V gene encodes CDR1 SGHTA and CDR2 FQGTGA. This CDR3 contains 19 residues. The CDR3 protein is CASSLTSGVRGSGANVLTF. Together with reference TRBV7-3 and TRBJ2-6, the CDR3 gives the full variable domain: GAGVSQTPSNKVTEKGKYVELRCDPISGHTALYWYRQSLGQGPEFLIYFQGTGAADDSGLPNDRFFAVRPEGSVSTLKIQRTERGDSAVYLCASSLTSGVRGSGANVLTFGAGSRLTVL.

The chain is built from TRBV30 and TRBJ2-7; absent DNA, TCRdb's TRBD2 call cannot be checked. The V gene's germline CDR1 is GTSNPN and CDR2 SVGIG (reference sequence). This CDR3 has 13 residues. The CDR3 region is CAWSGAQGYEQYF.

This chain joins TRBV4-3 and TRBJ2-3; checking the TCRdb D call of TRBD2 is not possible without DNA. The CDR3 is 20 amino acids. Germline assignment: CDR1 LGHNA and CDR2 YSLEER. CDR3 sequence reads: CASSREGTAGGRISTDTQYF.

CDR3 protein: CASSLFSSGYEQYF. The gene calls are TRBV13 and TRBJ2-7; checking the TCRdb D call of TRBD2 is not possible without DNA. From germline, CDR1 is PRHDT and CDR2 FYEKMQ (reference sequence). The CDR3 covers 14 residues.

This sequence joins TRBV11-2 and TRBJ1-1. The CDR3 totals 15 residues. Germline CDR1 and CDR2: SGHAT and FQNNGV. CDR3 in amino acids: CASSLASGSSTEAFF.

V and J are TRBV29-1 and TRBJ2-7; TCRdb selects TRBD1, and the lack of DNA leaves this call unchecked. This CDR3 spans 14 amino acids. Looked up from germline, CDR1 is SQVTM and CDR2 is ANQGSEA. CDR3 residues: CSIEGTGSPYEQYF.

This chain links TRBV20-1 with TRBJ2-4; the D gene TCRdb calls, TRBD1, cannot be checked with no DNA. Germline V gene data show CDR1 as DFQATT and CDR2 as SNEGSKA (reference sequence). The CDR3 runs to 13 residues. The CDR3 here is CSALTGGKNIQYF.

This chain links TRBV7-8 with TRBJ2-7; TCRdb lists TRBD1, though no DNA is available to test this call. The V gene's germline CDR1 is SGHVS and CDR2 FQNEAQ. The CDR3 length is 14 residues. The CDR3 loop is CASSSTGLSYEQYF.

CDR3 in amino acids: CASSQRDTTYEQYF. The chain has TRBV14 and TRBJ2-7; absent DNA, TCRdb's TRBD1 call cannot be checked. Germline V CDR1 and CDR2: SGHDN, FVKESK. The CDR3 extends over 14 amino acids.

The rearrangement uses TRBV7-6 and TRBJ2-5; TCRdb outputs TRBD2, but without DNA this stays unchecked. CDR3 length: 18 residues. The germline gives CDR1 SGHVS, CDR2 FNYEAQ. CDR3 residues: CASSLARSDLGYQETQYF.

The chain links TRBV5-1 to TRBJ2-5; TCRdb designates TRBD2, a call that cannot be tested without DNA. This CDR3 comprises 13 residues. CDR1 and CDR2 (germline): SGHRS, YFSETQ. This CDR3 is CASGVFSGETQYF.

The rearrangement uses TRBV5-1 and TRBJ2-1. This CDR3 has 13 residues. Germline loops: CDR1 SGHRS, CDR2 YFSETQ. This CDR3 reads CASSLEAYNEQFF.

The rearrangement links TRBV20-1 to TRBJ1-5; lacking DNA, the TRBD1 call made by TCRdb goes unchecked. Germline lookup yields CDR1 DFQATT and CDR2 SNEGSKA (reference sequence). This CDR3 contains 15 residues. This chain's CDR3 is CSAHATGGSNQPQHF.

This sequence joins TRBV6-2 or TRBV6-3 and TRBJ2-1; TCRdb picks TRBD2, but there is no DNA to check that call. The germline V gene has CDR1 MNHEY and CDR2 SVGEGT. This CDR3 comprises 17 residues. The CDR3 reads CASNLPGLAGGHNEQFF.

The chain combines TRBV6-2 or TRBV6-3 with TRBJ1-1; with no DNA, the TCRdb D assignment of TRBD1 cannot be verified. The germline V gene encodes CDR1 MNHEY and CDR2 SVGEGT. The CDR3 is 18 amino acids. The CDR3: CASSYPRGRNPENTEAFF.

The rearrangement links TRBV7-3 to TRBJ2-5; with no DNA, the TCRdb D assignment of TRBD1 cannot be verified. The CDR3 extends over 16 amino acids. The V gene's germline CDR1 is SGHTA and CDR2 FQGTGA. CDR3 region: CASSPNGGRGQETQYF.

The chain carries TRBV7-9 and TRBJ2-1; there is no DNA to check the TCRdb D call of TRBD1. The CDR3 extends over 16 amino acids. CDR1 and CDR2 from the germline V gene are SEHNR and FQNEAQ (reference sequence). This CDR3 is CASSPAGQAVRYEQFF.